These 11 T cell receptor beta chains originate from one sample sequenced in a study of sequential checkpoint blockade in melanoma. Produced via immunoSEQ multiplex PCR; TCRdb's table is partial and in-frame only. The sample includes 7,000 to 9,500 clones, around three fifths of them seen just once. This sample's treatment: randomized to nivolumab then ipilimumab (arm A) or the reverse (arm B). The source was CD8+ T cells sorted from blood (inferred from file names), collected from a patient given nivolumab and ipilimumab in sequence. The origin of the receptors is a human donor with melanoma.

The V call is TRBV27, the J call TRBJ1-2, with TRBD1 as a possible D gene (5 bases). The germline CDR1 and CDR2 sequences are MNHEY and SMNVEV (reference sequence). The CDR3 has 15 amino acids. V lost 2 bases, J lost 2 bases, and 12 bases lay in between. CDR3 region: CASSLKGAQNYGYTF. As DNA, the CDR3 is TGTGCCAGCAGTTTAAAAGGGGCGCAAAACTATGGCTACACCTTC.

The sample holds a few counts of this clone. This chain joins TRBV15 and TRBJ2-2, with 7 bases matching TRBD1. The germline V gene has CDR1 LNHNV and CDR2 YYDKDF (reference sequence). Unmatched junction bases numbered 1, after V lost 3 bases and J lost 0 bases. The CDR3 totals 15 residues. CDR3 amino acids: CATSSGQANTGELFF. The CDR3 DNA sequence: TGTGCCACCAGCAGCGGACAGGCGAACACCGGGGAGCTGTTTTTT. The entire variable domain, with the rest obtained from reference TRBV15 and TRBJ2-2, is as follows: DAMVIQNPRYQVTQFGKPVTLSCSQTLNHNVMYWYQQKSSQAPKLLFHYYDKDFNNEADTPDNFQSRRPNTSFCFLDIRSPGLGDTAMYLCATSSGQANTGELFFGEGSRLTVL.

The V and J genes are TRBV4-1 and TRBJ1-1, with D possibly being TRBD1 (6 bases). Between the trimmed V and J ends, which lost 0 bases and 4 bases, there was a span of 12 bases. The CDR3 length is 15 residues. In germline, CDR1 is MGHRA, CDR2 YSYEKL. CDR3 region: CASSQEGAAGTEAFF. CDR3 nucleotides: TGCGCCAGCAGCCAAGAGGGGGCAGCCGGCACTGAAGCTTTCTTT.

By frequency in the sample, this clone is large (0.1 to 1%). The genes are TRBV29-1 and TRBJ2-7; D unresolved. Trimming shortened V by 6 bases and J by 0 bases, and 12 bases separated the two germline ends. Germline CDR1 SQVTM, CDR2 ANQGSEA. The CDR3 is made up of 13 amino acids. Here the CDR3 reads CSVMSVNSYEQYF. CDR3 nucleotide sequence: TGCAGCGTCATGTCAGTGAACTCCTACGAGCAGTACTTC.

This clone was recorded a few times. V is TRBV18 and J is TRBJ1-1, with D unclear. This CDR3 comprises 13 residues. Germline V gene data show CDR1 as KGHSH and CDR2 as LQKENI. V was cut by 2 bases and J by 1 base, with 5 bases left in between. The CDR3 bases are TGTGCCAGCTCACCAATGGCGAACACTGAAGCTTTCTTT. Protein product: CASSPMANTEAFF.

This clone has just one count. The genes are TRBV27 and TRBJ2-7, with TRBD2 as a possible D gene (6 bases). CDR1 and CDR2 from the germline V gene are MNHEY and SMNVEV (reference sequence). This CDR3 comprises 12 residues. Trimming left V 3 bases short and J 6 bases short, with 9 bases between. In nucleotides, the CDR3 is TGTGCCAGCAGTTTCGGGACTGGCGAGCAGTACTTC. It specifies CASSFGTGEQYF.

This clone has a handful of counts. J is TRBJ1-4 and V is TRBV4-1, with TRBD1 as a possible D gene (5 bases). The V gene's germline CDR1 is MGHRA and CDR2 YSYEKL. There are 15 residues in the CDR3. The V and J ends lost 4 bases and 5 bases respectively, with 14 bases between them. In DNA, the CDR3 is TGCGCCAGCAGCCCCCGCCGGGGGGACAATGAAAAACTGTTTTTT. This translates into CASSPRRGDNEKLFF.

This clone counts as medium-sized. The chain combines TRBV7-9 with TRBJ1-3; D is unresolved. V was cut by 3 bases and J by 7 bases, with 4 bases left in between. This CDR3 is built from 11 residues. Germline V CDR1 and CDR2: SEHNR, FQNEAQ (reference sequence). The CDR3 here is CASSFSNTIYF. CDR3 coding DNA: TGTGCCAGCAGCTTTTCGAACACCATATATTTT.

The chain recombines TRBV5-6 with TRBJ2-7; 10 nucleotides agree with TRBD1. Trimming cost V 0 bases and J 3 bases; bases outside gene matches: 3. Germline CDR1 reads SGHDT; CDR2 reads YYEEEE. The CDR3 totals 15 residues. CDR3 in amino acids: CASSLGQGAHYEQYF. The CDR3, as DNA: TGTGCCAGCAGCTTGGGACAGGGGGCCCACTACGAGCAGTACTTC.

The chain couples TRBV7-3 to TRBJ2-7; D ambiguous. Germline loops: CDR1 SGHTA, CDR2 FQGTGA. The CDR3 is 13 amino acids. V lost 0 bases to trimming and J lost 4 bases, with 7 bases between them. DNA of the CDR3: TGTGCCAGCAGCTTAACGTTCGGGTACGAGCAGTACTTC. Translating it yields CASSLTFGYEQYF.

The chain links TRBV29-1 to TRBJ1-2; D not certain. CDR3 size: 11 residues. The germline V gene encodes CDR1 SQVTM and CDR2 ANQGSEA. V was trimmed by 5 bases and J by 3 bases, leaving 7 bases between them. Written as DNA, the CDR3 is TGCAGCGTTCTGAGGGACTATGGCTACACCTTC. This sequence encodes CSVLRDYGYTF. The full variable domain, completed using reference TRBV29-1 and TRBJ1-2, is SAVISQKPSRDICQRGTSLTIQCQVDSQVTMMFWYRQQPGQSLTLIATANQGSEATYESGFVIDKFPISRPNLTFSTLTVSNMSPEDSSIYLCSVLRDYGYTFGSGTRLTVV.